This T cell receptor beta chain stems from a study of T cell responses to AZD1222 COVID-19 vaccine. Study overall: Investigators merged groups given second doses at roughly 4 or roughly 12 weeks. Study-wide results and caveats: Donors were mostly white British, more females; clonal diversity possibly underestimated. After the peak T cell response, and only then, were repertoires sampled.

Measured with immunoSEQ multiplex PCR; TCRdb has only the in-frame clones, and not every one. The repertoire consists of about 260,000 clones, with approximately 95% occurring once and the leading ten covering around 0.57%. In regard to this clone: Its antigen is not known.

This CDR3 comprises 15 residues. With 2 bases removed from V and 4 bases from J, the gap between germline ends came to 12 bases. CDR1 is SNHLY and CDR2 is FYNNEI in the germline V gene. The receptor comes from an adult in good health. The source was peripheral blood, collected on day 0 of AZD1222 vaccination. The chain employs TRBV2 and TRBJ1-3; D remains unclear. CDR3 amino acids: CASSELGSLGNTIYF. DNA for the CDR3: TGTGCCAGCAGTGAACTAGGGTCTTTAGGAAACACCATATATTTT.